Each of the 6 T cell receptor beta chains below was sequenced from the same sample in a study of blood T cell repertoires in COVID-19. Only in-frame clones appear in the TCRdb table, and some are missing; sequencing was by immunoSEQ multiplex PCR. Of 150,000 to 200,000 clones in the sample, approximately 89% were seen once. The sample was PBMCs or T cells enriched from blood (not recorded which). The receptors shown here come from a man between 35 and 55 years old who had recovered from COVID-19.

The J gene is TRBJ2-6, the V gene TRBV6-5; D remains ambiguous. Per germline, CDR1 MNHEY and CDR2 SVGAGI. V lost 5 bases and J 2 bases, leaving 7 bases between the germline ends. This CDR3 has 14 residues. CDR3 DNA sequence: TGTGCCAGCAGTCCGTTTACTGGGGCCAACGTCCTGACTTTC. This gives the protein CASSPFTGANVLTF.

This sequence joins TRBV11-2 and TRBJ2-7, with 7 bases identical to TRBD1. Looked up from germline, CDR1 is SGHAT and CDR2 is FQNNGV. The V gene end was trimmed by 0 bases and the J gene end by 2 bases; junction bases not matched to a gene: 1. The CDR3 runs 14 residues. Here the CDR3 DNA reads TGTGCCAGCAGCTTAGAAACAGGGGCCTACGAGCAGTACTTC. Its translation: CASSLETGAYEQYF. Supplemented by reference TRBV11-2 and TRBJ2-7, the full variable domain reads EAGVAQSPRYKIIEKRQSVAFWCNPISGHATLYWYQQILGQGPKLLIQFQNNGVVDDSQLPKDRFSAERLKGVDSTLKIQPAKLEDSAVYLCASSLETGAYEQYFGPGTRLTVT.

The V and J genes are TRBV9 and TRBJ1-4; TRBD1 might be the D (5 bases). CDR1 is SGDLS, CDR2 YYNGEE, per germline. This CDR3 is built from 12 residues. V dropped 4 bases and J dropped 6 bases, with 7 bases sitting between them. In DNA form, the CDR3 reads TGTGCCAGCAGCCCGGGGGATGAAAAACTGTTTTTT. Its translation: CASSPGDEKLFF. The variable domain in full, with the rest retrieved from reference TRBV9 and TRBJ1-4, is DSGVTQTPKHLITATGQRVTLRCSPRSGDLSVYWYQQSLDQGLQFLIQYYNGEERAKGNILERFSAQQFPDLHSELNLSSLELGDSALYFCASSPGDEKLFFGSGTQLSVL.

This clone occurred a few times. This chain joins TRBV19 and TRBJ2-1; 15 bases fit TRBD2. The CDR3 is 22 residues long. Per the germline V gene, CDR1 is LNHDA and CDR2 is SQIVND (reference sequence). V was clipped by 3 bases and J by 4 bases; unmatched bases: 19. CDR3 sequence (DNA): TGTGCCAGTAGTATGGGGCAGTATGGCGGGACTAGCGGGAGGAGAAGGTACAATGAGCAGTTCTTC. It encodes CASSMGQYGGTSGRRRYNEQFF.

The chain uses TRBV9 and TRBJ2-3; 8 nucleotides line up with TRBD1. After removal of 6 bases from V and 2 bases from J, the junction contained 5 bases not matched to a gene. The CDR3 extends over 14 amino acids. Germline-derived CDR1 and CDR2 are SGDLS and YYNGEE. The CDR3, as DNA: TGTGCCAGCACACGACAGGGGACCACAGATACGCAGTATTTT. Encoded protein: CASTRQGTTDTQYF.

The chain carries TRBV28 and TRBJ1-2; D is perhaps TRBD1 (5 bases). CDR3 size: 16 residues. Germline-derived CDR1 and CDR2 are MDHEN and SYDVKM. V lost 4 bases, J lost 5 bases, and 20 bases lay in between. The CDR3, as DNA: TGTGCCAGCAGTTCCCCTCAACCGACAGCCGATTATGGCTACACCTTC. It encodes CASSSPQPTADYGYTF.